These 4 T cell receptor beta chains share one sample of origin, sequenced in a study of a mutant IDH1 vaccine in newly diagnosed glioma. Assay used: immunoSEQ multiplex PCR; TCRdb lists only in-frame clones, some missing. The repertoire has around 36,000 clones, approximately 91% of them found once; the top ten carry roughly 2.8%. What these receptors recognize is not known. Noted time point: week 5, during vaccination. Every vaccination contained 300 ug of the mutant IDH1 20-mer peptide and was paired with topical imiquimod. Sequencing used PBMCs, obtained from a glioma patient whose treatment included an IDH1 peptide vaccine. The receptor set was obtained from a man aged 50 to 60 with glioma.

This chain uses TRBV4-1 with TRBJ1-4, with unresolved D. The CDR3 has 13 residues. Germline lookup yields CDR1 MGHRA and CDR2 YSYEKL. Trimming removed 1 base at V and 8 bases at J, with 8 bases between. The chain's CDR3 is CASSQGPTEKLFF. The CDR3 region has the DNA TGCGCCAGCAGCCAAGGCCCAACAGAAAAACTGTTTTTT.

This rearrangement joins TRBV5-4 to TRBJ2-5; perhaps TRBD1 as D (6 bases). This CDR3 contains 13 residues. CDR1 SGHNT and CDR2 YYREEE come from the germline V gene (reference sequence). V was clipped by 4 bases and J by 3 bases, with 10 bases between them. The CDR3 region is CASSLDSEETQYF. The CDR3 DNA reads as TGTGCCAGCAGCCTGGACAGTGAAGAGACCCAGTACTTC.

This clone has more than one count but fewer than ten. Here the CDR3 reads CASRLQGAGQPQHF. In nucleotides, the CDR3 is TGTGCCAGCAGGCTGCAGGGGGCTGGTCAGCCCCAGCATTTT. J is TRBJ1-5 and V is TRBV27; 8 bases are a match to TRBD1. Germline V CDR1 and CDR2: MNHEY, SMNVEV (reference sequence). The CDR3 is 14 residues long. Trimming took 6 bases from V and 6 from J; bases not matched to a gene: 7.

This clone was picked up one time. V usage is TRBV5-1 and J usage is TRBJ2-1; no clear D. V lost 4 bases and J lost 9, with 11 bases in between. CDR1 is SGHRS and CDR2 is YFSETQ in the germline V gene. The CDR3 length is 12 residues. The CDR3 loop reads CASSPRLREQFF. The CDR3, as DNA: TGCGCCAGCAGCCCCCGACTCCGTGAGCAGTTCTTC.